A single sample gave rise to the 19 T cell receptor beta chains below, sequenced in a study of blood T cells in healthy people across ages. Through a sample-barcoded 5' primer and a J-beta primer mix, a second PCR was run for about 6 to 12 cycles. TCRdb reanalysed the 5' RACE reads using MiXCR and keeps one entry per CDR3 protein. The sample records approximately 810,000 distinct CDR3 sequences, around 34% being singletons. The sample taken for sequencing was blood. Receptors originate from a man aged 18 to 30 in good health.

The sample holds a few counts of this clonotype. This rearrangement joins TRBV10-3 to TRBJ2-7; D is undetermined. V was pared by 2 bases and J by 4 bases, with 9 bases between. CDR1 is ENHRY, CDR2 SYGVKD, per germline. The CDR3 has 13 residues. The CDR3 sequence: CAISEVRNYEQYF. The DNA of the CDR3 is TGTGCCATCAGTGAGGTCAGAAATTACGAGCAGTACTTC.

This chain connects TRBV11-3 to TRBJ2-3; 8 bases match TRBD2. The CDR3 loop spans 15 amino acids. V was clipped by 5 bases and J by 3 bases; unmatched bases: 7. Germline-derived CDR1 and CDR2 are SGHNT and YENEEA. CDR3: CASSRGLAVTDTQYF. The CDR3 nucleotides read TGTGCCAGCAGCCGAGGACTAGCTGTTACAGATACGCAGTATTTT.

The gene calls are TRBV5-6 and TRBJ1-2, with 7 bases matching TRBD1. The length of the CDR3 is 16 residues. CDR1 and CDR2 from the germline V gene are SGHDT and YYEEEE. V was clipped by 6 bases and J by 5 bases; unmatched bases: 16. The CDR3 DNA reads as TGTGCCAGCACTCTTGGTGTAGGACAGGAAGAGTATGGCTACACCTTC. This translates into CASTLGVGQEEYGYTF.

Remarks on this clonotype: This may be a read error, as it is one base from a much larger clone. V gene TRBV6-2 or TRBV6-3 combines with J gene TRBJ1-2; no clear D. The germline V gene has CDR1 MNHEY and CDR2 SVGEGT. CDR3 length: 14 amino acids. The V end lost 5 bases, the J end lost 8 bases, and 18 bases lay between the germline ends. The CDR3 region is CASSDFGSLSGYTF. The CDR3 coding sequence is TGTGCCAGCAGTGACTTCGGCAGTCTCTCGGGCTACACCTTC.

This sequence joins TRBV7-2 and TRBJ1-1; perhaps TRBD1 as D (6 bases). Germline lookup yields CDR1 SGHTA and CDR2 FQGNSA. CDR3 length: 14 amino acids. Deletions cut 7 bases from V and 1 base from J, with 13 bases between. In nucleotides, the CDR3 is TGTGCCAGCACTCCAGCGACAGGGAACACTGAAGCTTTCTTT. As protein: CASTPATGNTEAFF.

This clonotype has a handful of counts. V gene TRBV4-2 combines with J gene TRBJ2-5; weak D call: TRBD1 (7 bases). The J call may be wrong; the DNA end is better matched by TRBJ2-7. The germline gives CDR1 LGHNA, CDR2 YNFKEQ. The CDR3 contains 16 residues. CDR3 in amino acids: CASSQEQGIADYEQYF. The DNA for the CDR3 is TGTGCCAGCAGCCAAGAACAGGGGATAGCGGACTACGAGCAGTACTTC.

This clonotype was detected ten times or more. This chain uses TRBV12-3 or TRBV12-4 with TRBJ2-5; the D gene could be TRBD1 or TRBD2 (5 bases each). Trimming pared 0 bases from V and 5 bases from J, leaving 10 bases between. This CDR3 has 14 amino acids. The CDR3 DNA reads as TGTGCCAGCAGTTTAGCGGGGGTAAAGGAGACCCAGTACTTC. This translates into CASSLAGVKETQYF.

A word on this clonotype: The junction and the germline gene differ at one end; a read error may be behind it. The CDR3 sequence: CASRLQGVGSPPHF. In nucleotides, the CDR3 is TGTGCCAGCAGACTTCAGGGGGTCGGTTCACCCCCCCACTTT. This chain links TRBV27 with TRBJ1-6; TRBD1 matches at 7 bases. Germline V CDR1 and CDR2: MNHEY, SMNVEV (reference sequence). The CDR3 contains 14 residues.

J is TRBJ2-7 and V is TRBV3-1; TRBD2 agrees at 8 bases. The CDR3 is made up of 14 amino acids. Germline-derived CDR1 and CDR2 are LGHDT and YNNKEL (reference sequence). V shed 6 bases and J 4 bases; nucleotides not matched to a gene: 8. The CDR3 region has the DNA TGTGCCAGCAGAAGCGGGGGACTACCGTACGAGCAGTACTTC. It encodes CASRSGGLPYEQYF.

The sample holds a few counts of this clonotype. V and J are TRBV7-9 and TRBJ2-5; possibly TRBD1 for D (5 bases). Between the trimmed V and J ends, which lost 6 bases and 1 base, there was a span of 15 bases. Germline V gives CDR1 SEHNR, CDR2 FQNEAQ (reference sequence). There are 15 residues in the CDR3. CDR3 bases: TGTGCCAGCAGTTCCCCCCCGCAGGGCCAAGAGACCCAGTACTTC. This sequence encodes CASSSPPQGQETQYF.

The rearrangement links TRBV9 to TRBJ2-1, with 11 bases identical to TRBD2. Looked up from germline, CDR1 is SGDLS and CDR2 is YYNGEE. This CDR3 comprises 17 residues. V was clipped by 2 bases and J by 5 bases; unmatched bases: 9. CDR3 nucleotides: TGTGCCAGCAGCGTGGAAGGGGGACTAGCGGCAAACAATGAGCAGTTCTTC. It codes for CASSVEGGLAANNEQFF.

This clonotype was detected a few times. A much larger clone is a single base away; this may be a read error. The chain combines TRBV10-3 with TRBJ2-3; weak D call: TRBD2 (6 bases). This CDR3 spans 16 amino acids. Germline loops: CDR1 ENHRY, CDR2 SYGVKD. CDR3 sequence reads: CAISEGSGGTTDTRYF. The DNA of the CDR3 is TGTGCCATCAGTGAGGGATCGGGCGGGACCACAGATACGCGGTATTTT.

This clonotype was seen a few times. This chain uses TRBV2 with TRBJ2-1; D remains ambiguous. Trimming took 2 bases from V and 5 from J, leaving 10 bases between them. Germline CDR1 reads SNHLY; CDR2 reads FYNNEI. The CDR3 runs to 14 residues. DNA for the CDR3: TGTGCCAGCAGTGAACCCCCGCTAAACAATGAGCAGTTCTTC. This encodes CASSEPPLNNEQFF. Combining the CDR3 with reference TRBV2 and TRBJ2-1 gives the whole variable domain EPEVTQTPSHQVTQMGQEVILRCVPISNHLYFYWYRQILGQKVEFLVSFYNNEISEKSEIFDDQFSVERPDGSNFTLKIRSTKLEDSAMYFCASSEPPLNNEQFFGPGTRLTVL.

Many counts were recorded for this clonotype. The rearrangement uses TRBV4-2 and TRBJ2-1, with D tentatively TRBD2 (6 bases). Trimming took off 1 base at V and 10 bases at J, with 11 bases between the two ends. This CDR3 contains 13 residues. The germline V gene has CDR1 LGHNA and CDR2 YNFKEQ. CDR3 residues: CASSQGGVDEQFF. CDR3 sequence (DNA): TGTGCCAGCAGCCAAGGCGGGGTCGACGAGCAGTTCTTC.

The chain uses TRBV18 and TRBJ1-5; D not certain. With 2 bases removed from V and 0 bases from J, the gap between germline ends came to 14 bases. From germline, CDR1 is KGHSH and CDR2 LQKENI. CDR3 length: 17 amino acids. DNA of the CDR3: TGTGCCAGCTCACCAGCGGGAGCATGGGATAGCAATCAGCCCCAGCATTTT. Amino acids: CASSPAGAWDSNQPQHF. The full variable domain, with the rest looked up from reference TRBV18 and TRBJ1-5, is NAGVMQNPRHLVRRRGQEARLRCSPMKGHSHVYWYRQLPEEGLKFMVYLQKENIIDESGMPKERFSAEFPKEGPSILRIQQVVRGDSAAYFCASSPAGAWDSNQPQHFGDGTRLSIL.

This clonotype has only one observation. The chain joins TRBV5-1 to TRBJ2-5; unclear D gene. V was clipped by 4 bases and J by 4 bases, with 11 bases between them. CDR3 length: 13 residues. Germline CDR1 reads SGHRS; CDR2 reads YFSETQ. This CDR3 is CASSQPGGETQYF. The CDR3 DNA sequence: TGCGCCAGCAGCCAGCCCGGCGGAGAGACCCAGTACTTC.

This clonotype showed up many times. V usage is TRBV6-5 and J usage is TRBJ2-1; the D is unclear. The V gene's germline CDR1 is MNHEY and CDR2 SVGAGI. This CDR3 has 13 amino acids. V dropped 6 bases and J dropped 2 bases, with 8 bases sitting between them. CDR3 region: CASSPGPYNEQFF. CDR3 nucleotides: TGTGCCAGCAGCCCCGGCCCCTACAATGAGCAGTTCTTC.

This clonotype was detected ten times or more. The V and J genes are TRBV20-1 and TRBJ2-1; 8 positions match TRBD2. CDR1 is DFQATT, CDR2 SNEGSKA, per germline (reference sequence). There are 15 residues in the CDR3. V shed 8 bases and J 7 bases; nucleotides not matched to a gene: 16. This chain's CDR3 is CSPNLRLAGRNEQFF. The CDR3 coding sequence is TGCAGTCCCAACCTACGGCTAGCGGGTAGAAATGAGCAGTTCTTC.

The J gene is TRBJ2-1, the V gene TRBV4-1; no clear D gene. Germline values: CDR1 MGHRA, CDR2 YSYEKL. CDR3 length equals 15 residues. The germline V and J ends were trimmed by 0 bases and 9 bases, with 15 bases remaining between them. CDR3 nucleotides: TGCGCCAGCAGCCAAGATATGATAGACTTCGGTGAGCAGTTCTTC. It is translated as CASSQDMIDFGEQFF.